The 6 T cell receptor beta chains reported below all come from one sample, sequenced in a study of blood T cell repertoires in COVID-19. The assay was immunoSEQ multiplex PCR, and TCRdb's table has in-frame clones only and misses some. The sample contains approximately 150,000 clones, 86% of which appear only once. The sample consisted of peripheral blood. These receptors were obtained from a woman aged 55 to 70 with acute or convalescent COVID-19.

V gene TRBV7-2 combines with J gene TRBJ2-5; the D gene is possibly TRBD1 (5 bases). This CDR3 is 15 amino acids long. Germline V CDR1 and CDR2: SGHTA, FQGNSA. The V end was cut by 5 bases, the J end by 6 bases, with 19 bases between. CDR3 DNA: TGTGCCAGCAGCCCCCAGTTTGCCAGGGCGCAGACCCAGTACTTC. Protein: CASSPQFARAQTQYF. Based on the CDR3 plus reference TRBV7-2 and TRBJ2-5, the full variable domain is GAGVSQSPSNKVTEKGKDVELRCDPISGHTALYWYRQSLGQGLEFLIYFQGNSAPDKSGLPSDRFSAERTGGSVSTLTIQRTQQEDSAVYLCASSPQFARAQTQYFGPGTRLLVL.

This clone was found many times. The chain is built from TRBV27 and TRBJ2-2, with TRBD2 matching 7 bases. Losses at the gene ends were 4 bases for V and 4 bases for J; bases not matched to a gene: 12. Germline values: CDR1 MNHEY, CDR2 SMNVEV (reference sequence). The CDR3 sequence is 17 residues long. The CDR3 here is CASSSLGSSGVTGELFF. As DNA, the CDR3 is TGTGCCAGCAGTTCCCTAGGTTCGAGCGGGGTCACCGGGGAGCTGTTTTTT.

J is TRBJ2-3 and V is TRBV28; TRBD2 aligns across 7 bases. CDR1 and CDR2 from the germline V gene are MDHEN and SYDVKM. CDR3 length: 15 amino acids. V lost 6 bases, J lost 2 bases, and 8 bases stayed unmatched. The CDR3: CASRGTTGPTDTQYF. CDR3 DNA: TGTGCCAGCAGGGGGACTACCGGGCCCACAGATACGCAGTATTTT.

The chain uses TRBV27 and TRBJ2-7, with D maybe TRBD2 (5 bases). The CDR3 totals 13 residues. V was trimmed by 8 bases and J by 3 bases, leaving 14 bases between them. CDR1 is MNHEY, CDR2 SMNVEV, per germline (reference sequence). DNA for the CDR3: TGTGCCAGCGGAGGAATGGGGTTCTACGAGCAGTACTTC. It is translated as CASGGMGFYEQYF.

CDR3 bases: TGTGCCAGCAGTTACTCACCCCGCGGGAACACCGGGGAGCTGTTTTTT. This sequence encodes CASSYSPRGNTGELFF. V and J are TRBV6-5 and TRBJ2-2, with D uncertain. Per germline, CDR1 MNHEY and CDR2 SVGAGI. The ends were cut back, 0 bases at V and 1 base at J, with 9 bases in the middle. The CDR3 is 16 residues long.

In its sample, this clone was seen a few times. The J gene is TRBJ2-2, the V gene TRBV9; 7 nucleotides match TRBD1. Trimming removed 5 bases from V and 4 bases from J; junction bases left unmatched: 8. In germline, CDR1 is SGDLS, CDR2 YYNGEE. The CDR3 contains 15 residues. The CDR3 DNA sequence: TGTGCCAGCAGTAGAGGACAGGAAAGCACCGGGGAGCTGTTTTTT. The encoded protein is CASSRGQESTGELFF.